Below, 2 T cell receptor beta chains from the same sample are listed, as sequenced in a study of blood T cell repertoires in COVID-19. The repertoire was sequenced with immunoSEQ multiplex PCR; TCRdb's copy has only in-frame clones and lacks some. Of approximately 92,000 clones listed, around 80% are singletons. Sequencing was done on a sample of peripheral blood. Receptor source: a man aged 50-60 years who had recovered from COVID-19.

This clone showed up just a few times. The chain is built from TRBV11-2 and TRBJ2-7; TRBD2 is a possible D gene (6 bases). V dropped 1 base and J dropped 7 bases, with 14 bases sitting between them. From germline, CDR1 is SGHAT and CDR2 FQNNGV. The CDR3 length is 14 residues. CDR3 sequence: CASSLVRRGGEQYF. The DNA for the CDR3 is TGTGCCAGCAGCTTAGTTCGTCGGGGAGGTGAGCAGTACTTC. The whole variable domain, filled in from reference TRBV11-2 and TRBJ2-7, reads EAGVAQSPRYKIIEKRQSVAFWCNPISGHATLYWYQQILGQGPKLLIQFQNNGVVDDSQLPKDRFSAERLKGVDSTLKIQPAKLEDSAVYLCASSLVRRGGEQYFGPGTRLTVT.

The DNA for the CDR3 is TGTGCCAGCAGTGAGGGGGGGCGAGAGACCCAGTACTTC. It encodes CASSEGGRETQYF. The chain combines TRBV2 with TRBJ2-5; TRBD2 is a possible D gene (7 bases). CDR3 length equals 13 residues. The germline gives CDR1 SNHLY, CDR2 FYNNEI. V was shortened by 3 bases and J by 4 bases, with 9 bases between the two germline ends.